This T cell receptor beta chain derives from a study of cytotoxic CD8 clonotypes in ibrutinib-treated CLL. Whole-study results and caveats: Public clonotypes, found uncommonly, either contracted or stayed stable on treatment. Starting clonality was above that of age-matched healthy donors and tracked circulating CD8+ T-cell counts.

Profiled with immunoSEQ multiplex PCR; TCRdb holds only in-frame clones, not every one. The table lists around 7,900 clones, 70% to 75% of them singletons. Concerning this clone: Its cognate antigen is unknown.

This CDR3 is 11 amino acids long. Germline lookup yields CDR1 SGHAT and CDR2 FQNNGV. Trimming pared 5 bases from V and 12 bases from J, leaving 13 bases between. The V call is TRBV11-2, the J call TRBJ1-1; D gene unclear. The specimen comprised PBMCs, sampled before ibrutinib treatment. This TCR came from a human donor with chronic lymphocytic leukemia. The CDR3 nucleotides are TGTGCCAGCAGCGTCGACATTGCGACTTTCTTT. Translation gives CASSVDIATFF.